The clone carrying this T cell receptor (beta chain) was detected a few times. This sample was taken from a study of blood T cell repertoires in COVID-19. In the study overall: From the United States, Italy and Spain came samples of acute and convalescent COVID-19. From T cells, B-cell-depleted T cells, or PBMCs came the material, which was cDNA or gDNA.

Trimming removed 2 bases from V and 0 bases from J, with 8 bases in between. The germline V gene has CDR1 GTSNPN and CDR2 SVGIG (reference sequence). The CDR3 contains 14 residues. A Seattle source enrolled patients during active infection and followed them longitudinally. How the authors handled the data: The assay estimated nucleated cells by amplifying reference gene primers. The protocol was immunoSEQ multiplex PCR, while the TCRdb copy is restricted to in-frame clones and leaves out a portion. V, J and clone size were drawn from that table, and D and trimming were deduced from the DNA. In the table there are about 340,000 clones, 87% of which are singletons.

This sequence joins TRBV30 and TRBJ2-1, with D perhaps TRBD1 (5 bases). The sequenced sample consisted of peripheral blood. This TCR was sampled from a woman aged 50 to 60 with COVID-19, enrolled during active disease. The CDR3 DNA is TGTGCCTGGAGTAAGGGGCTCTCCTACAATGAGCAGTTCTTC. Protein sequence: CAWSKGLSYNEQFF.